Listed below are T cell receptor beta chains from one sample, sequenced in a study of response to subunit inactivated influenza vaccine. TCRdb re-called the RT-PCR reads through MiXCR, storing one row per CDR3 protein. The table shows approximately 500,000 distinct CDR3 sequences, with 14% occurring only once. This specimen consisted of PBMCs from blood, obtained approximately 13 days after vaccination. The receptors were sampled from a man aged 45-65 years who received an inactivated influenza vaccine. Each CDR3 is given with its conserved first and last residue. The order of the fields is D gene, J gene, V gene, clone size, CDR3 length, CDR3 DNA, CDR3 protein. A D gene is named only where the DNA matches it firmly. Some rows mark clone size as missing; the rest say once, few, many or name a class of expanded clone.

d_gene: TRBD2
j_gene: TRBJ2-7
v_gene: TRBV12-3/TRBV12-4
abundance: NA
len: 16
CDR3nt: TGTGCCAGCACCTATTTAGGACTAGCGGGGAACTACGAGCAGTACTTC
CDR3aa: CASTYLGLAGNYEQYF

d_gene: TRBD2
j_gene: TRBJ2-1
v_gene: TRBV20-1
abundance: few
len: 14
CDR3nt: TGCAGTGCTAGCGGGGGGGTATCCTACAATGAGCAGTTCTTC
CDR3aa: CSASGGVSYNEQFF

d_gene: NA
j_gene: TRBJ2-1
v_gene: TRBV28
abundance: few
len: 12
CDR3nt: TGTGCCAGCAGCCACCTCGGGGATGAGCAGTTCTTC
CDR3aa: CASSHLGDEQFF

d_gene: NA
j_gene: TRBJ2-6
v_gene: TRBV28
abundance: NA
len: 15
CDR3nt: TGTGCCAGCAGTAGCCAGTCCTCTGGGGCCAACGTCCTGACTTTC
CDR3aa: CASSSQSSGANVLTF

d_gene: NA
j_gene: TRBJ1-2
v_gene: TRBV28
abundance: NA
len: 13
CDR3nt: TGTGCCAGCAGCGCTCCTTGGGGCTATGGCTACACCTTC
CDR3aa: CASSAPWGYGYTF

d_gene: NA
j_gene: TRBJ2-2
v_gene: TRBV10-3
abundance: many
len: 16
CDR3nt: TGTGCCATCAGTGAGTCGAACCCCGGAAACACCGGGGAGCTGTTTTTT
CDR3aa: CAISESNPGNTGELFF

d_gene: TRBD2
j_gene: TRBJ2-3
v_gene: TRBV9
abundance: few
len: 16
CDR3nt: TGTGCCAGCAGCGTAGGAACTAGCGGGAGGTCAGATACGCAGTATTTT
CDR3aa: CASSVGTSGRSDTQYF

d_gene: TRBD1
j_gene: TRBJ2-7
v_gene: TRBV2
abundance: NA
len: 14
CDR3nt: TGTGCCGGCACCGCCTTCCGGACAGGGGACGAGCAGTACTTC
CDR3aa: CAGTAFRTGDEQYF

d_gene: TRBD2
j_gene: TRBJ2-3
v_gene: TRBV12-3/TRBV12-4
abundance: many
len: 15
CDR3nt: TGTGCCAGCAGTGCGGGGGACGGAAACATGGTTACGCAGTATTTT
CDR3aa: CASSAGDGNMVTQYF

d_gene: NA
j_gene: TRBJ2-1
v_gene: TRBV15
abundance: NA
len: 18
CDR3nt: TGTGCCACCAGCAGAGATCGTCAGGGGGGCAGGTCCTACAATGAGCAGTTCTTC
CDR3aa: CATSRDRQGGRSYNEQFF

d_gene: NA
j_gene: TRBJ2-1
v_gene: TRBV14
abundance: NA
len: 12
CDR3nt: TGTGCCAGCAGCCAAAGCACCAATGAGCAGTTCTTC
CDR3aa: CASSQSTNEQFF

d_gene: NA
j_gene: TRBJ2-1
v_gene: TRBV20-1
abundance: once
len: 15
CDR3nt: TGCAGTGCTAGAGACCCGGGATTCTCCTACAATGAGCAGTTCTTC
CDR3aa: CSARDPGFSYNEQFF

d_gene: NA
j_gene: TRBJ2-7
v_gene: TRBV28
abundance: few
len: 14
CDR3nt: TGTGCCAGCAGTTTATCAGGGATGGGGTACGAGCAGTACTTC
CDR3aa: CASSLSGMGYEQYF

d_gene: NA
j_gene: TRBJ2-7
v_gene: TRBV6-5
abundance: few
len: 14
CDR3nt: TGTGCCAGCAGTTACAAGGAGGGGGCCTACGAGCAGTACTTC
CDR3aa: CASSYKEGAYEQYF

d_gene: TRBD1
j_gene: TRBJ2-1
v_gene: TRBV16
abundance: NA
len: 16
CDR3nt: TGTGCCAGCAGCCAAGGGTCAGGGGGACCCTACAATGAGCAGTTCTTC
CDR3aa: CASSQGSGGPYNEQFF

d_gene: TRBD2
j_gene: TRBJ2-7
v_gene: TRBV4-2
abundance: NA
len: 15
CDR3nt: TGTGCCAGCAGCCAAGGGCAGGGAGGGTATCTGGAGCAGTACTTC
CDR3aa: CASSQGQGGYLEQYF

d_gene: TRBD2
j_gene: TRBJ2-2
v_gene: TRBV4-3
abundance: NA
len: 16
CDR3nt: TGCGCCAGCAAGCGGGCGCTAGCGGGAAACACCGGGGAGCTGCTTTTT
CDR3aa: CASKRALAGNTGELLF

d_gene: NA
j_gene: TRBJ1-2
v_gene: TRBV25-1
abundance: NA
len: 14
CDR3nt: TGTGCCAGCAGTGTGCCGGGACGGAACTATGGCTACACCTTC
CDR3aa: CASSVPGRNYGYTF

d_gene: NA
j_gene: TRBJ2-5
v_gene: TRBV14
abundance: NA
len: 11
CDR3nt: TGTGCCAGCAGCCAATACGAGACCCAGTACTTC
CDR3aa: CASSQYETQYF

d_gene: TRBD1
j_gene: TRBJ2-3
v_gene: TRBV12-3/TRBV12-4
abundance: few
len: 14
CDR3nt: TGTGCCAGCAGTGCGGGACAGGGGACAGATACGCAGTATTTT
CDR3aa: CASSAGQGTDTQYF

d_gene: NA
j_gene: TRBJ1-2
v_gene: TRBV12-3/TRBV12-4
abundance: few
len: 15
CDR3nt: TGTGCCAGCAGTTTAACCCAAGGGGGAGGCTATGGCTACACCTTC
CDR3aa: CASSLTQGGGYGYTF

d_gene: NA
j_gene: TRBJ1-5
v_gene: TRBV30
abundance: few
len: 12
CDR3nt: TGTGCCCTTAAGACCCACAATCAGCCCCAGCATTTT
CDR3aa: CALKTHNQPQHF

d_gene: NA
j_gene: TRBJ1-6
v_gene: TRBV20-1
abundance: few
len: 14
CDR3nt: TGCAGTGCATATCGGGGGGGTTATGATTCACCCCTCCACTTT
CDR3aa: CSAYRGGYDSPLHF

d_gene: NA
j_gene: TRBJ2-2
v_gene: TRBV12-3/TRBV12-4
abundance: NA
len: 16
CDR3nt: TGTGCCAGCAGTTTCTCGACCACCGGGGTTCCCGGGGAGCTGTTTTTT
CDR3aa: CASSFSTTGVPGELFF

d_gene: TRBD1
j_gene: TRBJ2-7
v_gene: TRBV10-3
abundance: many
len: 15
CDR3nt: TGTGCCATCAGTAAACCGGGACAGGGCGTACACGAGCAGTACTTC
CDR3aa: CAISKPGQGVHEQYF

d_gene: TRBD2
j_gene: TRBJ2-7
v_gene: TRBV25-1
abundance: once
len: 17
CDR3nt: TGTGCCAGCACGGGACTAGCGGGAGGGCCTGGTTGGAACGAGCAGTACTTC
CDR3aa: CASTGLAGGPGWNEQYF

d_gene: TRBD1
j_gene: TRBJ2-6
v_gene: TRBV4-3
abundance: NA
len: 17
CDR3nt: TGCGCCAGCAGCCCCGCCCAGGGGGCGTCCGGGGCCAACGTCCTGACTTTC
CDR3aa: CASSPAQGASGANVLTF

d_gene: NA
j_gene: TRBJ2-1
v_gene: TRBV3-1
abundance: many
len: 12
CDR3nt: TGTGCCAGCAGCCCCGGGACTCCTGAGCAGTTCTTC
CDR3aa: CASSPGTPEQFF

d_gene: TRBD1
j_gene: TRBJ1-2
v_gene: TRBV3-1
abundance: NA
len: 17
CDR3nt: TGTGCCAGCAGCCATTTCCCGGGACAGGGGAATTTCTTTGGCTACACCTTC
CDR3aa: CASSHFPGQGNFFGYTF

d_gene: TRBD1
j_gene: TRBJ1-6
v_gene: TRBV5-1
abundance: few
len: 16
CDR3nt: TGCGCCAGCAGCTTGGCCGGACAGGGAACGGTGTCACCCCTCCACTTT
CDR3aa: CASSLAGQGTVSPLHF

d_gene: NA
j_gene: TRBJ2-1
v_gene: TRBV20-1
abundance: NA
len: 15
CDR3nt: TGCAGTGCTAGAGACCGGGACTCCTCCTACAATGAGCAGTTCTTC
CDR3aa: CSARDRDSSYNEQFF

d_gene: NA
j_gene: TRBJ2-5
v_gene: TRBV7-2
abundance: NA
len: 13
CDR3nt: TGTGCCAGCAGCTCCATAGGGGACGAGACCCAGTACTTC
CDR3aa: CASSSIGDETQYF

d_gene: TRBD2
j_gene: TRBJ2-3
v_gene: TRBV9
abundance: NA
len: 20
CDR3nt: TGTGCCAGCAGCCCCCGAGGTTCCCGACTAGCTAGAGAGAACACAGATACGCAGTATTTT
CDR3aa: CASSPRGSRLARENTDTQYF

d_gene: NA
j_gene: TRBJ1-5
v_gene: TRBV2
abundance: NA
len: 13
CDR3nt: TGTGCCAGCAACGTCAGGAGAAATCAGCCCCAGCATTTT
CDR3aa: CASNVRRNQPQHF

d_gene: TRBD2
j_gene: TRBJ2-1
v_gene: TRBV14
abundance: few
len: 16
CDR3nt: TGTGCCAGCAGCCCTATTTGGGCTAGCGGGAACTATGAGCAGTTCTTC
CDR3aa: CASSPIWASGNYEQFF

d_gene: NA
j_gene: TRBJ2-1
v_gene: TRBV7-2
abundance: few
len: 15
CDR3nt: TGTGCCAGCAGCCCTATGACTGGGGCCTACAATGAGCAGTTCTTC
CDR3aa: CASSPMTGAYNEQFF

d_gene: TRBD1
j_gene: TRBJ2-1
v_gene: TRBV12-3/TRBV12-4
abundance: NA
len: 15
CDR3nt: TGTGCCAGCATCCCGGCCGGCAGGGACAGGAATGAGCAGTTCTTC
CDR3aa: CASIPAGRDRNEQFF

d_gene: NA
j_gene: TRBJ2-2
v_gene: TRBV9
abundance: few
len: 14
CDR3nt: TGTGCCAGCAGCGCCAATCCGGGGGTCGGGGAGCTGTTTTTT
CDR3aa: CASSANPGVGELFF